The next 8 T cell receptor beta chains were all read from a single sample in a study of OX40 agonist ivuxolimab in advanced cancers. Libraries were prepared by immunoSEQ multiplex PCR; TCRdb keeps only in-frame clonotypes and omits some of them. The sample has just under 65,000 clones; less than 95% are singletons. Sequencing used CD4+ or CD8+ T cells sorted from blood, obtained in a trial of the OX40 agonist ivuxolimab. The receptors stem from an adult with an advanced solid tumor such as melanoma, head and neck, liver or kidney cancer.

The chain's CDR3 is CASSGEGFYNEQFF. CDR3 coding DNA: TGTGCCAGCAGTGGTGAGGGGTTTTACAATGAGCAGTTCTTC. The rearrangement uses TRBV6-1 and TRBJ2-1, with D perhaps given as TRBD1 or TRBD2 (5 bases each). Looked up from germline, CDR1 is MNHNS and CDR2 is SASEGT. V gave up 4 bases and J gave up 4 bases, with 11 bases separating them. This CDR3 is built from 14 residues.

The V and J genes are TRBV19 and TRBJ2-1; TRBD2 agrees at 8 bases. J gave up 4 bases and V 3 bases, and 5 bases lay outside the gene matches. The CDR3 loop spans 15 amino acids. Per the germline V gene, CDR1 is LNHDA and CDR2 is SQIVND (reference sequence). CDR3 amino acids: CASSISSGLYNEQFF. CDR3 in DNA: TGTGCCAGTAGTATTTCTAGCGGGCTTTACAATGAGCAGTTCTTC. Full variable domain (outside the CDR3, taken from reference TRBV19 and TRBJ2-1): DGGITQSPKYLFRKEGQNVTLSCEQNLNHDAMYWYRQDPGQGLRLIYYSQIVNDFQKGDIAEGYSVSREKKESFPLTVTSAQKNPTAFYLCASSISSGLYNEQFFGPGTRLTVL.

The chain couples TRBV7-2 to TRBJ2-1, with TRBD2 matching 8 bases. This CDR3 contains 16 residues. Germline assignment: CDR1 SGHTA and CDR2 FQGNSA. Trimming removed 1 base from V and 4 bases from J; junction bases left unmatched: 6. DNA for the CDR3: TGTGCCAGCAGCTTAGGGCCGGGAGGGCGTTACAATGAGCAGTTCTTC. This codes for CASSLGPGGRYNEQFF.

This chain joins TRBV5-1 and TRBJ2-7; 7 bases fit TRBD2. V gave up 3 bases and J gave up 2 bases; unmatched junction bases: 14. The CDR3 has 17 amino acids. Germline V gene data show CDR1 as SGHRS and CDR2 as YFSETQ. The CDR3 sequence is CASSSGSGVGVTYEQYF. The CDR3 DNA reads TGCGCCAGCAGCTCGGGGAGCGGGGTTGGGGTGACCTACGAGCAGTACTTC.

CDR3 protein: CSAREDSGQYF. The CDR3 bases are TGCAGTGCTAGAGAGGACAGTGGGCAGTACTTC. J is TRBJ2-7 and V is TRBV20-1, with D possibly matching TRBD1 (6 bases). Germline assignment: CDR1 DFQATT and CDR2 SNEGSKA (reference sequence). The ends were cut back, 0 bases at V and 9 bases at J, with 9 bases in the middle. This CDR3 is built from 11 residues.

The chain uses TRBV6-1 and TRBJ1-1; no clear D gene. The CDR3 contains 15 residues. Trimming removed 3 bases at V and 0 bases at J, with 11 bases between. From germline, CDR1 is MNHNS and CDR2 SASEGT. CDR3 amino acids: CASSDGTYLNTEAFF. CDR3 bases: TGTGCCAGCAGTGACGGCACCTACTTGAACACTGAAGCTTTCTTT.

This chain uses TRBV18 with TRBJ1-4; D unresolved. CDR1 is KGHSH and CDR2 is LQKENI in the germline V gene. This CDR3 is 13 amino acids long. V lost 5 bases and J 8 bases, leaving 12 bases between the germline ends. CDR3 region: CASSVFEREKLFF. The CDR3 bases are TGTGCCAGCTCAGTTTTCGAAAGGGAAAAACTGTTTTTT.

This clone was picked up one time. The genes are TRBV7-3 and TRBJ2-3; D unresolved. The CDR3 is 14 amino acids. The germline V gene has CDR1 SGHTA and CDR2 FQGTGA. The V end lost 3 bases, the J end lost 2 bases, and 9 bases lay between the germline ends. CDR3 sequence (DNA): TGTGCCAGCAGCTTGGCAGGTTCCACAGATACGCAGTATTTT. It encodes CASSLAGSTDTQYF.